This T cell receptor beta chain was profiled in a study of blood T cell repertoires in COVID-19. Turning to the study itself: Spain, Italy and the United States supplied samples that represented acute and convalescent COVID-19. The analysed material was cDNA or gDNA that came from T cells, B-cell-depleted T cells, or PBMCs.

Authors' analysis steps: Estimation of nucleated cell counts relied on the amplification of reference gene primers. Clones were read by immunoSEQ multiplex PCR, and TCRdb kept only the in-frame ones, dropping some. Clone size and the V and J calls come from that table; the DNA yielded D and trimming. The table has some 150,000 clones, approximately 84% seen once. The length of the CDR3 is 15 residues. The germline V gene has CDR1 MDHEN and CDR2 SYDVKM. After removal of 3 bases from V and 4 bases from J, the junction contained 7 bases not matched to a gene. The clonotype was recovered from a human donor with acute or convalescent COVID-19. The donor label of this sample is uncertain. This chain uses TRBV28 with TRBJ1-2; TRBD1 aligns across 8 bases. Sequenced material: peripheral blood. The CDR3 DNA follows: TGTGCCAGCAGTTTCACAGGGGGGGAAGTCTATGGCTACACCTTC. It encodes CASSFTGGEVYGYTF.